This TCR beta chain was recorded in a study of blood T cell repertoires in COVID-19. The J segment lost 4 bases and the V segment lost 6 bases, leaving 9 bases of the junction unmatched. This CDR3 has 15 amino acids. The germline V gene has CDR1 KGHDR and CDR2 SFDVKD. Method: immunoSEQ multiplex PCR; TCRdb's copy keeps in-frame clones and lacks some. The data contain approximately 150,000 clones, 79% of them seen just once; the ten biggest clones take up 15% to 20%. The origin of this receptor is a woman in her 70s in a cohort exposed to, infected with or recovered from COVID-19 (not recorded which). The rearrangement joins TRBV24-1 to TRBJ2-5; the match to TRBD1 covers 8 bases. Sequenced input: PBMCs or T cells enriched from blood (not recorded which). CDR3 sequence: CATSLATGGRETQYF. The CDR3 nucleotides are TGTGCCACCAGTCTTGCCACAGGGGGGCGAGAGACCCAGTACTTC.